This TCR beta chain was recovered during a study of T cells in Graves' hyperthyroidism and ophthalmopathy. This CDR3 spans 14 amino acids. Germline lookup yields CDR1 SEHNR and CDR2 FQNEAQ (reference sequence). What was amplified from RNA transcripts were TCR beta CDR3 regions. With the HTBI primer set, the TCR CDR3 went through a first round of RT-PCR. MiXCR, applied by TCRdb to the multiplex PCR reads, yields one record per CDR3 protein. This table has 700,000 to 850,000 distinct CDR3 sequences, over 35% appearing once. For this clonotype: No conserved phenylalanine or tryptophan ends this CDR3, so it is likely a read error.

The rearrangement links TRBV7-9 to TRBJ1-5; D not certain. The receptor was isolated from a woman aged 40 to 50 with Graves' hyperthyroidism. The material sequenced was blood. DNA for the CDR3: TGTGCCGGCAGTCTTGGGCAGAGCAATCAGCCCCAGCATCTT. Translation: CAGSLGQSNQPQHL.